The 8 T cell receptor beta chains presented below share a single source sample, sequenced in a study of blood T cell repertoires in COVID-19. Assay used: immunoSEQ multiplex PCR; TCRdb lists only in-frame clones, some missing. This sample has about 410,000 clones, with over 85% found just once. Specimen: PBMCs or T cells enriched from blood (not recorded which). These receptors were taken from a woman aged 25-40 years who had recovered from COVID-19.

This chain links TRBV4-1 with TRBJ2-7, with 8 positions matching TRBD1. V was clipped by 4 bases and J by 1 base; unmatched bases: 6. The CDR3 has 15 residues. Germline CDR1 and CDR2: MGHRA and YSYEKL. For the CDR3, the DNA is TGCGCCAGCAGCCTTCGGACAGGGTTTTCCTACGAGCAGTACTTC. This gives the protein CASSLRTGFSYEQYF.

The genes are TRBV3-1 (or the pseudogene TRBV3-2) and TRBJ1-2, with 10 bases that match TRBD1. With 8 bases clipped from V and 8 bases from J, the junction kept 2 bases outside the gene matches. The germline V gene has CDR1 LGHDT and CDR2 YNNKEL (reference sequence). The CDR3 runs to 11 residues. CDR3 sequence reads: CASGDRGGYTF. The CDR3 coding sequence is TGTGCCAGCGGGGACAGGGGCGGCTACACCTTC.

The V gene is TRBV2, the J gene TRBJ2-2; TRBD2 aligns across 11 bases. V was pared by 6 bases and J by 4 bases, with 7 bases of the junction left unmatched. Looked up from germline, CDR1 is SNHLY and CDR2 is FYNNEI. The CDR3 contains 16 residues. This CDR3 is CASSHRLAGTTGELFF. Here the CDR3 DNA reads TGTGCCAGCAGCCACCGACTAGCGGGGACCACCGGGGAGCTGTTTTTT. Based on the CDR3 plus reference TRBV2 and TRBJ2-2, the full variable domain is EPEVTQTPSHQVTQMGQEVILRCVPISNHLYFYWYRQILGQKVEFLVSFYNNEISEKSEIFDDQFSVERPDGSNFTLKIRSTKLEDSAMYFCASSHRLAGTTGELFFGEGSRLTVL.

The rearrangement uses TRBV5-4 and TRBJ2-7; possibly TRBD2 for D (6 bases). The V end lost 4 bases, the J end lost 2 bases, and 16 bases lay between the germline ends. In germline, CDR1 is SGHNT, CDR2 YYREEE (reference sequence). The CDR3 runs 15 residues. CDR3 sequence (DNA): TGTGCCAGCAGCGCCGCCGGGACTTTTCCCTACGAGCAGTACTTC. This translates into CASSAAGTFPYEQYF.

This chain joins TRBV7-9 and TRBJ1-5, with 7 bases that match TRBD1. V lost 5 bases to trimming and J lost 7 bases; unmatched junction nucleotides: 5. The germline V gene has CDR1 SEHNR and CDR2 FQNEAQ (reference sequence). The CDR3 has 13 amino acids. CDR3 region: CASSPDRVQPQHF. The CDR3 DNA is TGTGCCAGCAGCCCCGACAGGGTCCAGCCCCAGCATTTT. Based on the CDR3 plus reference TRBV7-9 and TRBJ1-5, the full variable domain is DTGVSQNPRHKITKRGQNVTFRCDPISEHNRLYWYRQTLGQGPEFLTYFQNEAQLEKSRLLSDRFSAERPKGSFSTLEIQRTEQGDSAMYLCASSPDRVQPQHFGDGTRLSIL.

J is TRBJ2-3 and V is TRBV10-2; D possibly corresponds to TRBD2 (5 bases). This CDR3 contains 12 residues. Germline V CDR1 and CDR2: WSHSY, SAAADI. The V and J ends lost 6 bases and 8 bases respectively, with 12 bases between them. The CDR3 reads CASSKDLGTQYF. DNA for the CDR3: TGCGCCAGCAGCAAGGACTTAGGTACGCAGTATTTT.

Only one count was recorded for this clone. The chain recombines TRBV7-2 with TRBJ1-2; D might be TRBD1 (5 bases). CDR3 length equals 15 residues. Germline V gives CDR1 SGHTA, CDR2 FQGNSA. V gave up 2 bases and J gave up 3 bases, with 13 bases separating them. The chain's CDR3 is CASSLRDWGDYGYTF. The CDR3 DNA reads as TGTGCCAGCAGCTTACGGGACTGGGGGGACTATGGCTACACCTTC. Based on the CDR3 plus reference TRBV7-2 and TRBJ1-2, the full variable domain is GAGVSQSPSNKVTEKGKDVELRCDPISGHTALYWYRQSLGQGLEFLIYFQGNSAPDKSGLPSDRFSAERTGGSVSTLTIQRTQQEDSAVYLCASSLRDWGDYGYTFGSGTRLTVV.

Only a few counts were recorded for this clone. The rearrangement uses TRBV12-5 and TRBJ1-2, with 7 bases fitting TRBD1. CDR3 length equals 17 residues. V gave up 0 bases and J gave up 0 bases; unmatched junction bases: 7. Looked up from germline, CDR1 is LGHNT and CDR2 is FRNRAP. The CDR3 sequence: CASGLVRDRETNYGYTF. The CDR3 DNA follows: TGTGCTAGTGGTTTGGTACGAGACAGGGAAACTAACTATGGCTACACCTTC.